This entry features one T cell receptor beta chain sequence. Its antigen is unidentified. The data were taken from a study of blood T cells in healthy people across ages. General observations from the study: Both higher diversity and more naive CD4+ cells marked long-lived donors when set against aged donors.

Each donor had 8.5 to 10 milliliters of peripheral blood drawn. At least 6.5 million PBMCs were isolated per sample. Every sample gave at least 5.5 micrograms of total RNA when it was extracted. The CDR3 loop spans 16 amino acids. The use of a sample-barcoded 5' primer and a J-beta primer mix characterized a second PCR of 7 to 11 cycles. From the 5' RACE reads, TCRdb called clonotypes with MiXCR, one entry per CDR3 protein. The data show 910,000 or so distinct CDR3 sequences, with roughly 51% seen just once and 20% to 25% held by the top ten. The receptor comes from a woman aged 60-75 years in good health. Sequences were obtained from blood. The chain recombines TRBV21-1 with TRBJ2-3; the D call TRBD1 from the table was never checked on the DNA. TRBV21-1 counts as a pseudogene. Here the CDR3 reads CASSMPGSSSTDTQYF. In DNA, the CDR3 is TGTGCCAGCAGCATGCCGGGATCCTCTAGCACCGATACGCAGTATTTT.